This T cell receptor (beta chain) comes out of a study of T cell responses to AZD1222 COVID-19 vaccine (dated by TCRdb to 2020 to 2022). About the full investigation: TCR sequencing covered more than 230 trial participants: 207 given two doses of AZD1222 and about 26 given two doses of MenACWY control vaccine. Trial participants were enrolled by age into 18-55, 56-69 and 70-plus year subgroups, with roughly 150, 30 and 60 TCR-sequenced participants respectively.

The time point label, as the study defines it: about 28 days (+/-7) after the second vaccine dose. Read against the paper, the sample's treatment or condition label means: meningococcal conjugate vaccine given as trial control. Vaccinee samples were obtained from the UK trials COV001 and COV002, which included a single-blind randomized controlled phase 2/3 trial of AZD1222 (ChAdOx1 nCoV-19) in healthy adults. For TCRbeta chain sequencing, PBMC samples from trial participants were taken at day 0 and at day 28 after the second dose. Notes on this clone: The antigen it recognizes is unknown. No qualities accompany the bases; no much larger clone lies one base away.

The CDR3 regions of human TCRbeta chains were subjected to immunosequencing. The authors' analysis ran thus. TCRs in the repertoires were compared against a reference library of SARS-CoV-2-specific TCRs that had been generated with the MIRA antigen-specificity platform. Breadth was defined as the fraction of unique TCRs that were SARS-CoV-2-associated. Depth was defined as the fraction of total T cells that were SARS-CoV-2-associated. Using the MIRA data, every spike-specific TCR was mapped to the spike region that the TCR reacted to and assigned to either a CD4 or a CD8 class. Log10-transformed breadth and depth values were compared by one-way ANOVA with Sidak's multiple comparisons tests. What TCRdb holds here is the immuneACCESS table cut down to in-frame rearrangements. Part of the clones is not present; checked against another copy, under half of the missing clones reflect an unresolved V gene, and the others are unexplained. D and trimming come from the DNA, and the V and J calls and clone size come from that table. Recorded for this sample are about 120,000 clones; about 93% of them occurred a single time. Of the sample, 4% to 4.5% is held by the ten largest clones.

Study-wide conclusions, independent of this receptor: Vaccine-associated CD4 TCRs spanned the whole spike protein, with dominant responses in regions 160-218 and 743-854. Because no day 14 peak-response samples were available, repertoires were characterized only after the peak T cell response. After two AZD1222 doses, both the breadth and the depth of spike-specific TCRs were significantly higher than at day 0 and than in MenACWY recipients. Conclusions about previously exposed vaccinees were limited because only six AZD1222 recipients were SARS-CoV-2 seropositive at baseline. The 56-69-year group was small, and its depth increase did not reach significance, likely because of low power. Reportedly, almost half of the unique spike-specific TCRs recognized epitopes lying outside the regions that are mutated in the B.1.351 and B.1.1.7 variants. Most participants were white British and females outnumbered males, and the authors suggested that clonal diversity may have been underestimated.

Spanning cysteine to phenylalanine, the CDR3 consists of 15 amino acids. Only the CDR3 part of the read is kept: 45 bases, read in frame from the first base. The V end loses 7 bases and the J end loses 1 base, and a stretch of 17 bases separates them. CDR1 and CDR2, per the germline V gene, are SGDLS and YYNGEE. This TCR was sampled from an adult who received the MenACWY meningococcal vaccine as a control. This sample comprised peripheral blood, obtained 28 days after the second dose of the MenACWY control vaccine. The rearranged segments are TRBV9 and TRBJ2-5; the D segment could be TRBD2, given 5 matching bases. The sequenced DNA: TGTGCCAGCGGTGGTCTAGGACTCCCCCAAGAGACCCAGTACTTC. Its protein is CASGGLGLPQETQYF.